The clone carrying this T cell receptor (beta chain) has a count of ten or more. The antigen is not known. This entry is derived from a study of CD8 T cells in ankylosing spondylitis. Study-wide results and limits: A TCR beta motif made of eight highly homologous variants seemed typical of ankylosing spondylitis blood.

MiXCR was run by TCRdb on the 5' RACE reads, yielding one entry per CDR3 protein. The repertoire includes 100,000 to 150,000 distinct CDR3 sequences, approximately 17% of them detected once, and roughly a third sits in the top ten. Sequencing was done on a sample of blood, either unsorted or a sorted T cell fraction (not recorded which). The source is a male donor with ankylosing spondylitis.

CDR3 sequence: CSARARTSGTYNEQFF. DNA of the CDR3: TGCAGTGCTAGAGCTAGGACTAGCGGGACCTACAATGAGCAGTTCTTC. This rearrangement joins TRBV20-1 to TRBJ2-1, with 12 bases fitting TRBD2. This CDR3 has 16 residues. The trim removed 1 base at V and 2 bases at J, leaving 3 bases unmatched. Germline CDR1 and CDR2: DFQATT and SNEGSKA (reference sequence).